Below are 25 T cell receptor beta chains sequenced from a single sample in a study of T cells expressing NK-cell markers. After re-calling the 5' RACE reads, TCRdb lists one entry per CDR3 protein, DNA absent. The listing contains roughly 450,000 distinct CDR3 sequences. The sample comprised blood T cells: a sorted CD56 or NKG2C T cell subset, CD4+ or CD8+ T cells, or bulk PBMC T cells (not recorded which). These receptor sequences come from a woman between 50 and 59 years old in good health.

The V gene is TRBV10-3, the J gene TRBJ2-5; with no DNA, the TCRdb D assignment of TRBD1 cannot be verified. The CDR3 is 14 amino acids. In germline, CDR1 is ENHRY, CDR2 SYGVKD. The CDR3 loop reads CAIRDEPLSETQYF.

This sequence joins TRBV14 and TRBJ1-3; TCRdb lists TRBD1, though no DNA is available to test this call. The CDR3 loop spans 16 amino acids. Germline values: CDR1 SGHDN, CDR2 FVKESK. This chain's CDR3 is CASRGQGTNSGNTIYF.

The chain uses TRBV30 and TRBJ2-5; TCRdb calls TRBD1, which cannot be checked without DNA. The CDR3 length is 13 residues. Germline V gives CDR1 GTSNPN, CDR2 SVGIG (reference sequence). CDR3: CAWSVTGGETQYF.

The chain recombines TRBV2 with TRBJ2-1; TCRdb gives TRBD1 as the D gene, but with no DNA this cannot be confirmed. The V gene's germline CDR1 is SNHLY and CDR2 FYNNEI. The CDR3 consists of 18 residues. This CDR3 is CASSRGQGAREPYNEQFF.

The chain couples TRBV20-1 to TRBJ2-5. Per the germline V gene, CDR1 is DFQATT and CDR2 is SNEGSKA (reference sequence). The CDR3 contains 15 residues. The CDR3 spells CSARVSSVTQETQYF.

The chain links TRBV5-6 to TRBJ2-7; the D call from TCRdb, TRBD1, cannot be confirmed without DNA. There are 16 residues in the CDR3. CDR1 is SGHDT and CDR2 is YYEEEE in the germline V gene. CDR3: CASSLAGGQVSYEQYF.

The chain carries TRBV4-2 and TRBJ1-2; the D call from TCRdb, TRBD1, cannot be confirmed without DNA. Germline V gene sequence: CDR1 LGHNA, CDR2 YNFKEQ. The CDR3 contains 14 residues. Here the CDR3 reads CASSQTGGANGYTF.

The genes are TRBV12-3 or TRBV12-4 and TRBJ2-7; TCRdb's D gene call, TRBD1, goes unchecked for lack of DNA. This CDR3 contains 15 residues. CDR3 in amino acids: CASSRGGDRRDEQYF.

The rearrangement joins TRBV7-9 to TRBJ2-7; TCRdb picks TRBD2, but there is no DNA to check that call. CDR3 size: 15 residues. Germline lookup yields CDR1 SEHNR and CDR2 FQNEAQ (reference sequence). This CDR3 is CASSSRTSGAYEQYF.

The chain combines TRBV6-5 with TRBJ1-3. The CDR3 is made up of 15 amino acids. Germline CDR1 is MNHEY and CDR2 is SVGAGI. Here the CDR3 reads CASSRRPGSGNTIYF.

CDR3 sequence reads: CASRTRLAGTDTQYF. This chain connects TRBV6-5 to TRBJ2-3. The germline V gene encodes CDR1 MNHEY and CDR2 SVGAGI. The CDR3 length is 15 residues.

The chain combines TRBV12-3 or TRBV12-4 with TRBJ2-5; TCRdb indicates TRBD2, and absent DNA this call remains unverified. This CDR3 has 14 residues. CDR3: CASTASTKGETQYF.

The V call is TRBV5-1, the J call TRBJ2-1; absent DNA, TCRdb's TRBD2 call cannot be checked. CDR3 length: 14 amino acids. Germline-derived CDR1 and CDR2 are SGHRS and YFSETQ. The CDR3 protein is CASSLGLADNEQFF.

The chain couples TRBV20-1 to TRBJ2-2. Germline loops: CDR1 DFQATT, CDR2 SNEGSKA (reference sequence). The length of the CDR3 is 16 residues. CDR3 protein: CSARRLGDPDTGELFF.

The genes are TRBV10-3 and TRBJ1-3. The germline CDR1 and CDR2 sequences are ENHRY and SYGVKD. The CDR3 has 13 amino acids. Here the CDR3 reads CATRRHSGNTIYF.

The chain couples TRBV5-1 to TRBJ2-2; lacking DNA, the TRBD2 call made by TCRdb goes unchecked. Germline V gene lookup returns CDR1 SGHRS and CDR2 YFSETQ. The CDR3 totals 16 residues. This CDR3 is CASSIQGLAGPGELFF.

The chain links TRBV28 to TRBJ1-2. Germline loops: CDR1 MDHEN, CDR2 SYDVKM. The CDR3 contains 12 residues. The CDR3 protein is CASSPPRAGYTF.

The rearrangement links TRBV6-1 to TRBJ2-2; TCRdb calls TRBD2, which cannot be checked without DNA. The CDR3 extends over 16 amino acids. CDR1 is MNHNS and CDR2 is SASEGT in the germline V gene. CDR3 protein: CASTATSGLNTGELFF.

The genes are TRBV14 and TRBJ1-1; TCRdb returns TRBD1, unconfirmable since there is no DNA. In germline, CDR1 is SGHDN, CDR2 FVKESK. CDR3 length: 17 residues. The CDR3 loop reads CASSRKAGSDFSRGAFF.

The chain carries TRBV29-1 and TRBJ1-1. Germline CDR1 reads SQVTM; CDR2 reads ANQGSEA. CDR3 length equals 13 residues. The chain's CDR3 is CSVVAQTNTEAFF. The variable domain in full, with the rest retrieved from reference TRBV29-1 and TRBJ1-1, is SAVISQKPSRDICQRGTSLTIQCQVDSQVTMMFWYRQQPGQSLTLIATANQGSEATYESGFVIDKFPISRPNLTFSTLTVSNMSPEDSSIYLCSVVAQTNTEAFFGQGTRLTVV.

CDR3 amino acids: CATSDYLRRDTQYF. V gene TRBV24-1 combines with J gene TRBJ2-3; TCRdb's D call of TRBD2 is untestable without DNA. The CDR3 contains 14 residues. The V gene's germline CDR1 is KGHDR and CDR2 SFDVKD.

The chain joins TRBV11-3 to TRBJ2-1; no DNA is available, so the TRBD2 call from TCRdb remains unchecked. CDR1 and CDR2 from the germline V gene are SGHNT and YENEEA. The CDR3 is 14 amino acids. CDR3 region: CASNQRAHYNEQFF. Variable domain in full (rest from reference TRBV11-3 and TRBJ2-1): EAGVVQSPRYKIIEKKQPVAFWCNPISGHNTLYWYLQNLGQGPELLIRYENEEAVDDSQLPKDRFSAERLKGVDSTLKIQPAELGDSAVYLCASNQRAHYNEQFFGPGTRLTVL.

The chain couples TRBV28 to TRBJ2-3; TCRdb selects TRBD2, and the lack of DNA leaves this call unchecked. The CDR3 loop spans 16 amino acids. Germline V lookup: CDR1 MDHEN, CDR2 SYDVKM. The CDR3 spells CASSLSGPPSTDTQYF.

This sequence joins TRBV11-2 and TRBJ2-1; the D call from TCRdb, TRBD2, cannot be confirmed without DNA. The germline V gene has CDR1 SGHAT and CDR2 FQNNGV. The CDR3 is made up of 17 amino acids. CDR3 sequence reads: CASSQRPSVNSYNEQFF.

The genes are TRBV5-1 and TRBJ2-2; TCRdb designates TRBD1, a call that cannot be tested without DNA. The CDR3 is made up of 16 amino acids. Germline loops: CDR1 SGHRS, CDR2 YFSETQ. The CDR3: CASRVLPGGSTGELFF. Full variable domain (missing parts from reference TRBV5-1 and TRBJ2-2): KAGVTQTPRYLIKTRGQQVTLSCSPISGHRSVSWYQQTPGQGLQFLFEYFSETQRNKGNFPGRFSGRQFSNSRSEMNVSTLELGDSALYLCASRVLPGGSTGELFFGEGSRLTVL.